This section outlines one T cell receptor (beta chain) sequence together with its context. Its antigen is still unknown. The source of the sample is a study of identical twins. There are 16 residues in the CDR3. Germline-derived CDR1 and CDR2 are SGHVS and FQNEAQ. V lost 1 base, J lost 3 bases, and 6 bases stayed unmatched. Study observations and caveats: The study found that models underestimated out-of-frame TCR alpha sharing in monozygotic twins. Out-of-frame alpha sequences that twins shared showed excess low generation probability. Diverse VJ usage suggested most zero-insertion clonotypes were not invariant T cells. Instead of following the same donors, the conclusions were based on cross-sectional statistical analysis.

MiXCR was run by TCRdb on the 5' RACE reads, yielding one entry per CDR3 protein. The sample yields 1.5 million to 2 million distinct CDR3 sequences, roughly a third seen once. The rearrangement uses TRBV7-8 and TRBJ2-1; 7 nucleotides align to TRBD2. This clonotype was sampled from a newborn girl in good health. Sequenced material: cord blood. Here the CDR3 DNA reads TGTGCCAGCAGCTTAGAGGGAGCGGGGCACTACAATGAGCAGTTCTTC. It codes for CASSLEGAGHYNEQFF.